This is a list of T cell receptor beta chains from one sample in a study of T cells in Graves' hyperthyroidism and ophthalmopathy. TCRdb re-called the multiplex PCR reads through MiXCR, storing one row per CDR3 protein. The table shows approximately 600,000 distinct CDR3 sequences, with 15% to 20% occurring only once. Sequencing was performed on blood. These receptors were obtained from a woman in her twenties or thirties with Graves' hyperthyroidism. Each CDR3 is given with its conserved first and last residue. A D gene is named only where the DNA matches it firmly. Size is stated for part of the rows, as once, few or many counts, or as a class when the clone is expanded.

TRBJ2-3 TRBV20-1 TRBD2 few TGCAGTGCTAGTGCAGCGGGAGGGCCAGATACGCAGTATTTT CSASAAGGPDTQYF
TRBJ1-1 TRBV19 NA NA TGTGCCAGTAGAAGGGGCAGGGCTAGGGTGAACACTGAAGCTTTCTTT CASRRGRARVNTEAFF
TRBJ2-7 TRBV12-3/TRBV12-4 NA many TGTGCCAGCAGTTTGAGGCAGGGGGGTGGGTACGAGCAGTACTTC CASSLRQGGGYEQYF
TRBJ2-1 TRBV2 TRBD2 many TGTGCCAGCACCTCAGCGGGAGAAGGCAATGAGCAGTTCTTC CASTSAGEGNEQFF
TRBJ1-1 TRBV27 TRBD1 many TGTGCCAGCAGTTCGGGACAGAACCTCGGAGCTTTCTTT CASSSGQNLGAFF
TRBJ2-2 TRBV7-2 TRBD1 NA TGTGCCAGCACCAAGGGACAGGTGACCGGGGAGCTGTTTTTT CASTKGQVTGELFF
TRBJ2-1 TRBV5-1 NA many TGCGCCAGCAGCTCGAGGACTACTTACAATGAGCAGTTCTTC CASSSRTTYNEQFF
TRBJ2-1 TRBV7-2 TRBD2 many TGTGCCAGCAGCTTATTACCGACTAGCGGGAGCAATAATGAGCAGTTCTTC CASSLLPTSGSNNEQFF
TRBJ1-2 TRBV27 NA NA TGTGCCAGCAGTTTATCAAAGGGGCAGCACTATGGCTACACCTTC CASSLSKGQHYGYTF
TRBJ2-5 TRBV18 NA many TGTGCCAGCTCACCCCCTCGATCGGAAGAGACCCAGTACTTC CASSPPRSEETQYF
TRBJ2-5 TRBV28 TRBD2 many TGTGCCAGCAGTTTAGGGTATTATTTACTAGCGGGAGAAACTGAGACCCAGTACTTC CASSLGYYLLAGETETQYF
TRBJ1-1 TRBV12-3/TRBV12-4 TRBD1 NA TGTGCCAGCACTCGACAGGGGTCTAGCGCTGAAGCTTTCTTT CASTRQGSSAEAFF
TRBJ2-2 TRBV6-1 NA few TGTGCCAGCAGTGAAGCGCCCTGGGCCACGAACACCGGGGAGCTGTTTTTT CASSEAPWATNTGELFF
TRBJ2-7 TRBV30 NA NA TGTGCCTGGAGTGTGGGTCCCCAGGGGAACTCCTACGAGCAGTACTTC CAWSVGPQGNSYEQYF
TRBJ2-7 TRBV20-1 TRBD2 many TGCAGTGCTAGAGATCAGCTAGCGGGCCACTTCTACGAGCAGTACTTC CSARDQLAGHFYEQYF
TRBJ2-1 TRBV28 TRBD2 few TGTGCCAGCACCGTCTCGGGACTAGGATTCAATGAGCAGTTCTTC CASTVSGLGFNEQFF
TRBJ1-2 TRBV20-1 TRBD1 few TGCAGTGCTAGGGGGACAGGTCGGGACTATGGCTACACCTTC CSARGTGRDYGYTF
TRBJ2-7 TRBV30 NA NA TGTGCCTGGACCATAGGGCAGGGTAGCGACGAGCAGTACTTC CAWTIGQGSDEQYF
TRBJ2-7 TRBV27 NA many TGTGCCAGCAAATACGGGGGCGAGCAGTACTTC CASKYGGEQYF
TRBJ2-7 TRBV7-2 NA many TGTGCCAGCAGCTCGGACTACGCCTACGAGCAGTACTTC CASSSDYAYEQYF
TRBJ2-1 TRBV20-1 NA many TGCAGTGCTAGTTCGTCACACTACAATGAGCAGTTCTTC CSASSSHYNEQFF
TRBJ1-4 TRBV11-2 TRBD1 NA TGTGCCAGCAGCCCCTTCGGGACAGGTTTTTTCACTAATGAAAAACTGTTTTTT CASSPFGTGFFTNEKLFF
TRBJ2-7 TRBV28 NA NA TGTGCCAGCAGTTTAAGACTTGGCGGTACCAGCTCCTACGAGCAGTACTTC CASSLRLGGTSSYEQYF
TRBJ1-2 TRBV4-1 NA few TGCGCCAGCAGCCAAGAGACAGCCCGCTACACCTTC CASSQETARYTF
TRBJ2-5 TRBV9 TRBD2 NA TGTGCCAGCAGCTCCTTCTCGGGAGGAGGGGAGACCCAGTACTTC CASSSFSGGGETQYF
TRBJ1-2 TRBV6-2/TRBV6-3 TRBD1 many TGTGCCAGCACCAAGACAGGGTTTGGGGCTGGCTACACCTTC CASTKTGFGAGYTF
TRBJ1-1 TRBV20-1 TRBD1 few TGCAGTGCTTGGACACCGGGACAGGGGACTGAAGCTTTCTTT CSAWTPGQGTEAFF
TRBJ1-6 TRBV6-1 NA NA TGTGCCAGCAAAGAAACGAGCTCCTATAATTCACCCCTCCACTTT CASKETSSYNSPLHF